The sequence of this TCR beta chain was determined in a study of blood T cells in healthy people across ages. Study overall: Per every two T cells, about one barcoded beta molecule was captured by template switching.

This CDR3 spans 14 amino acids. Germline V gene sequence: CDR1 DFQATT, CDR2 SNEGSKA (reference sequence). The germline V and J ends were trimmed by 4 bases and 2 bases, with 12 bases remaining between them. PCR was performed a second time for roughly 7 to 11 cycles using a sample-barcoded 5' primer and a J-beta primer mix. A single record per CDR3 protein comes from TCRdb applying MiXCR to the 5' RACE reads. The sample lists 1.5 million to 2 million distinct CDR3 sequences, around half occurring once. A few counts support this clonotype. This receptor was obtained from a woman aged 35 to 49 in good health. The sequenced sample was blood. V is TRBV20-1 and J is TRBJ2-1, with a tentative D call TRBD2 (6 bases). CDR3 residues: CSAIGGATYNEQFF. In nucleotides, the CDR3 is TGCAGTGCTATCGGCGGGGCAACCTACAATGAGCAGTTCTTC.